A single sample is the source of the 25 T cell receptor beta chains below, sequenced in a study of identical twins. One entry per CDR3 protein, called by TCRdb with MiXCR from the 5' RACE reads. The sample carries about 200,000 distinct CDR3 sequences, under 12% recorded once. The sequenced sample consisted of memory T cells sorted from blood. The receptors come from a man in his fifties or sixties in good health.

This clonotype has at least ten counts. The genes are TRBV10-3 and TRBJ1-6; 8 positions match TRBD1. Germline CDR1 and CDR2: ENHRY and SYGVKD. The CDR3 sequence is 14 residues long. The J segment lost 5 bases and the V segment lost 10 bases, leaving 7 bases of the junction unmatched. CDR3 residues: CATKRTGNNSPLHF. Here the CDR3 DNA reads TGTGCCACAAAGAGGACAGGGAATAATTCACCCCTCCACTTT.

This clonotype was seen repeatedly, ten times or more. The chain employs TRBV12-3 or TRBV12-4 and TRBJ2-1, with TRBD2 matching over 8 bases. The V gene end was trimmed by 3 bases and the J gene end by 6 bases; junction bases not matched to a gene: 16. This CDR3 contains 18 residues. The CDR3 is CASSLPFGERGITNEQFF. CDR3 nucleotides: TGTGCCAGCAGTTTGCCTTTCGGGGAGCGGGGGATTACCAATGAGCAGTTCTTC.

In its sample, this clonotype was seen many times. V is TRBV11-1 and J is TRBJ2-1; the match to TRBD2 covers 14 bases. The CDR3 length is 18 residues. The J segment lost 7 bases and the V segment lost 2 bases, leaving 10 bases of the junction unmatched. Germline CDR1 and CDR2: SGHAT and FQDESV (reference sequence). In DNA, the CDR3 is TGTGCCAGCAGCTTACCCCCAAGACTAGCGGGAGGGAAAAATGAGCAGTTCTTC. Translating it yields CASSLPPRLAGGKNEQFF.

A few counts support this clonotype. V and J are TRBV7-2 and TRBJ2-1; D ambiguous. The germline V gene encodes CDR1 SGHTA and CDR2 FQGNSA. This CDR3 contains 13 residues. V lost 3 bases to trimming and J lost 5 bases, with 8 bases between them. The CDR3 reads CASSFGQNNEQFF. CDR3 coding DNA: TGTGCCAGCAGCTTCGGCCAGAACAATGAGCAGTTCTTC.

This clonotype has just a few counts. The CDR3 reads CASRMTGLLNSPLHF. The CDR3 DNA sequence: TGTGCCAGCAGGATGACAGGCCTCCTAAATTCACCCCTCCACTTT. This chain joins TRBV6-2 or TRBV6-3 and TRBJ1-6; D may be TRBD1 (6 bases). The CDR3 loop spans 15 amino acids. Trimming shortened V by 6 bases and J by 7 bases, and 16 bases separated the two germline ends. The V gene's germline CDR1 is MNHEY and CDR2 SVGEGT.

The chain recombines TRBV6-5 with TRBJ2-2; 8 bases line up with TRBD1. Germline assignment: CDR1 MNHEY and CDR2 SVGAGI. The CDR3 has 16 residues. Germline trimming cut 0 bases from V and 5 bases from J; bases unmatched to any gene: 5. Here the CDR3 reads CASSYSGTGLTGELFF. CDR3 DNA sequence: TGTGCCAGCAGTTACTCAGGGACAGGTCTTACCGGGGAGCTGTTTTTT.

V usage is TRBV5-4 and J usage is TRBJ2-1; 10 nucleotides line up with TRBD2. The trim removed 2 bases at V and 6 bases at J, leaving 8 bases unmatched. CDR1 and CDR2 (germline): SGHNT, YYREEE (reference sequence). This CDR3 is built from 16 residues. CDR3 amino acids: CASSFGAGGFGNEQFF. The CDR3 coding sequence is TGTGCCAGCAGCTTTGGAGCGGGAGGGTTTGGCAATGAGCAGTTCTTC.

V is TRBV10-3 and J is TRBJ2-3, with 8 bases identical to TRBD2. J was trimmed by 2 bases and V by 10 bases; bases with no gene match: 5. Germline V gene lookup returns CDR1 ENHRY and CDR2 SYGVKD. The CDR3 runs 13 residues. The CDR3 DNA is TGTGCCACCCTTAGCGGGAACACAGATACGCAGTATTTT. This encodes CATLSGNTDTQYF.

This clonotype has just a few counts. The rearrangement links TRBV15 to TRBJ2-7, with D unclear. Germline CDR1 LNHNV, CDR2 YYDKDF (reference sequence). The CDR3 totals 16 residues. Between the trimmed V and J ends, which lost 0 bases and 2 bases, there was a span of 14 bases. The CDR3 here is CATSRDPLGTTYEQYF. The CDR3, as DNA: TGTGCCACCAGCAGAGACCCACTGGGCACGACCTACGAGCAGTACTTC.

This clonotype was detected many times. The V call is TRBV12-3 or TRBV12-4, the J call TRBJ2-3, with D perhaps TRBD1 (5 bases). The CDR3 sequence is 16 residues long. V was shortened by 6 bases and J by 1 base, with 17 bases between the two germline ends. CDR3 residues: CASRQWQGDGTDTQYF. Written as DNA, the CDR3 is TGTGCCAGCAGGCAATGGCAGGGTGACGGCACAGATACGCAGTATTTT.

The V call is TRBV11-2, the J call TRBJ2-1; 11 positions agree with TRBD2. The germline CDR1 and CDR2 sequences are SGHAT and FQNNGV. The CDR3 is 18 amino acids. V gave up 1 base and J gave up 4 bases; unmatched junction bases: 9. The CDR3 DNA follows: TGTGCCAGCAGCTTAGGCACCCCACTAGCGGGGGCTTACAATGAGCAGTTCTTC. Residues: CASSLGTPLAGAYNEQFF.

The rearrangement uses TRBV7-8 and TRBJ2-3; 9 positions match TRBD1. The length of the CDR3 is 14 residues. In germline, CDR1 is SGHVS, CDR2 FQNEAQ. J gave up 6 bases and V 5 bases, and 6 bases lay outside the gene matches. The CDR3 sequence is CASSKTGGTDTQYF. The CDR3 region has the DNA TGTGCCAGCAGCAAGACAGGGGGGACCGATACGCAGTATTTT.

This clonotype showed up many times. The chain carries TRBV7-9 and TRBJ2-1; 7 bases are a match to TRBD2. CDR3 length: 13 amino acids. V was clipped by 4 bases and J by 6 bases; unmatched bases: 3. Germline lookup yields CDR1 SEHNR and CDR2 FQNEAQ (reference sequence). The DNA for the CDR3 is TGTGCCAGCAGCTCACGGACTAGCAATGAGCAGTTCTTC. It encodes CASSSRTSNEQFF.

This clonotype was counted only a few times. The chain has TRBV11-1 and TRBJ2-7, with no clear D. Trimming stripped 4 bases from V and 11 bases from J, with 15 bases between. The germline V gene encodes CDR1 SGHAT and CDR2 FQDESV (reference sequence). The CDR3 is 12 amino acids. CDR3 DNA sequence: TGTGCCAGCAGCTCGGACCGGGTGGTGGAGTACTTC. Translated: CASSSDRVVEYF.

V and J are TRBV12-3 or TRBV12-4 and TRBJ1-2; 8 bases are shared with TRBD1. The trim removed 4 bases at V and 11 bases at J, leaving 6 bases unmatched. CDR3 length equals 12 residues. CDR3 DNA: TGTGCCAGCAGTTCCCGGACAGGGTCGTACACCTTC. Residues: CASSSRTGSYTF.

The chain recombines TRBV19 with TRBJ2-7; TRBD2 matches at 8 bases. The CDR3 is 13 amino acids. Germline-derived CDR1 and CDR2 are LNHDA and SQIVND (reference sequence). With 5 bases clipped from V and 3 bases from J, the junction kept 3 bases outside the gene matches. The CDR3 is CASSREGLYEQYF. The CDR3 coding sequence is TGTGCCAGTAGTCGGGAGGGCCTCTACGAGCAGTACTTC.

This clonotype was counted at least ten times. The chain has TRBV29-1 and TRBJ2-1; TRBD1 is a possible D gene (6 bases). CDR1 and CDR2 (germline): SQVTM, ANQGSEA. This CDR3 comprises 16 residues. Trimming shortened V by 0 bases and J by 5 bases, and 17 bases separated the two germline ends. The CDR3 DNA reads TGCAGCGTTGAAGATTTTGAATTGGGGGCTGACAATGAGCAGTTCTTC. Translating gives CSVEDFELGADNEQFF.

CDR3 region: CASSLGDLGGNEQFF. CDR3 sequence (DNA): TGTGCCAGCAGTTTGGGTGACCTAGGAGGCAATGAGCAGTTCTTC. This chain joins TRBV12-3 or TRBV12-4 and TRBJ2-1, with D tentatively TRBD2 (5 bases). V was trimmed by 3 bases and J by 6 bases, leaving 15 bases between them. The CDR3 is 15 residues long.

The sample holds a few counts of this clonotype. The chain couples TRBV6-5 to TRBJ2-1, with 12 bases lining up with TRBD2. V was clipped by 0 bases and J by 10 bases; unmatched bases: 7. Germline-derived CDR1 and CDR2 are MNHEY and SVGAGI. The CDR3 length is 16 residues. The CDR3 DNA reads TGTGCCAGCAGTTACTCGGCTAGCGGGGGGGCGGGGGAGCAGTTCTTC. Its protein is CASSYSASGGAGEQFF.

In this sample, this clonotype turned up a few times. CDR3 in amino acids: CSARDIRQGGRLAEQYF. The CDR3, as DNA: TGCAGTGCTAGAGATATCCGTCAGGGAGGGAGGTTGGCCGAGCAGTACTTC. The chain has TRBV20-1 and TRBJ2-7; the match to TRBD2 covers 7 bases. V lost 0 bases and J lost 6; bases outside the gene matches: 17. The length of the CDR3 is 17 residues. The germline gives CDR1 DFQATT, CDR2 SNEGSKA (reference sequence).

This clonotype was found a few times. The chain couples TRBV4-3 to TRBJ2-7; a possible D gene is TRBD1 (6 bases). This CDR3 region has 16 residues. Per the germline V gene, CDR1 is LGHNA and CDR2 is YSLEER. V lost 0 bases to trimming and J lost 3 bases, with 15 bases between them. This chain's CDR3 is CASSQDWQGSFYEQYF. The DNA for the CDR3 is TGCGCCAGCAGCCAAGATTGGCAGGGGAGCTTCTACGAGCAGTACTTC.

This clonotype has at least ten counts. The chain combines TRBV20-1 with TRBJ2-2; TRBD1 aligns across 7 bases. The CDR3 covers 15 residues. Germline CDR1 is DFQATT and CDR2 is SNEGSKA (reference sequence). The junction had 9 bases not matched to a gene; V was cut back by 3 bases and J by 5 bases. CDR3 nucleotides: TGCAGTGCTAGGGGGACAGTGAGGCGGACCGGGGAGCTGTTTTTT. This translates into CSARGTVRRTGELFF.

The sample holds a few counts of this clonotype. V is TRBV12-3 or TRBV12-4 and J is TRBJ2-1; D remains ambiguous. The CDR3 consists of 13 residues. V was cut by 1 base and J by 8 bases, with 9 bases left in between. The CDR3 DNA is TGTGCCAGCAGTTTAGGAGTGAGTCATGAGCAGTTCTTC. This codes for CASSLGVSHEQFF.

This clonotype showed up many times. The chain is built from TRBV28 and TRBJ2-7, with D hard to call. Between the trimmed V and J ends, which lost 6 bases and 3 bases, there was a span of 6 bases. The CDR3 length is 11 residues. From germline, CDR1 is MDHEN and CDR2 SYDVKM. The CDR3 is CASRSYYEQYF. The DNA of the CDR3 is TGTGCCAGCAGATCCTACTACGAGCAGTACTTC.

There are many counts of this clonotype. The junction and the germline gene differ at one end; a read error may be behind it. J is TRBJ2-3 and V is TRBV4-3, with 7 bases lining up with TRBD2. The CDR3 runs 8 residues. CDR1 is LGHNA, CDR2 YSLEER, per germline. CDR3 bases: TGCGCCTGGGGAGGGGCTTTGTTT. Amino acids: CAWGGALF.